Below, 23 T cell receptor beta chains from the same sample are listed, as sequenced in a study of response to subunit inactivated influenza vaccine. Each CDR3 protein is one row after TCRdb ran MiXCR on the RT-PCR reads. This table holds 600,000 to 850,000 distinct CDR3 sequences, approximately 15% found once. Sequencing used PBMCs from blood, obtained less than 15 days before vaccination. Receptors were obtained from a man aged 50-59 years who received an inactivated influenza vaccine.

This clonotype was observed at least ten times. The CDR3 bases are TGTGCCAGCAAAAGCGGCAGGGTCGGAGAGACCCAGTACTTC. Residues: CASKSGRVGETQYF. The chain employs TRBV6-1 and TRBJ2-5, with D tentatively TRBD1 or TRBD2 (5 bases each). This CDR3 is 14 amino acids long. Germline CDR1 and CDR2: MNHNS and SASEGT. Trimming took off 7 bases at V and 4 bases at J, with 16 bases between the two ends.

This clonotype was counted between two and nine times. The chain couples TRBV24-1 to TRBJ1-2; D call uncertain. Trimming shortened V by 1 base and J by 4 bases, and 15 bases separated the two germline ends. CDR1 and CDR2 from the germline V gene are KGHDR and SFDVKD. The CDR3 contains 16 residues. CDR3 bases: TGTGCCACCAGTGATTTTAGGGCAGGAACGGGCTATGGCTACACCTTC. It translates to CATSDFRAGTGYGYTF.

This clonotype was recorded a few times. The rearrangement joins TRBV24-1 to TRBJ2-5; weak D call: TRBD2 (5 bases). CDR1 and CDR2 (germline): KGHDR, SFDVKD. V was shortened by 1 base and J by 2 bases, with 13 bases between the two germline ends. This CDR3 is built from 16 residues. For the CDR3, the DNA is TGTGCCACCAGTGATTTCCTCATGGGCGGGCAAGAGACCCAGTACTTC. Encoded protein: CATSDFLMGGQETQYF.

The gene calls are TRBV20-1 and TRBJ1-6; TRBD1 matches 8 bases. Germline CDR1 is DFQATT and CDR2 is SNEGSKA (reference sequence). This CDR3 spans 12 amino acids. V shed 4 bases, J shed 13 bases, and the junction held 6 bases outside the gene matches. The CDR3: CSAKTGASPLHF. The CDR3, as DNA: TGCAGTGCTAAGACAGGGGCTTCGCCCCTCCACTTT.

J is TRBJ2-3 and V is TRBV12-3 or TRBV12-4, with D uncertain. CDR3 length equals 13 residues. Trimming removed 3 bases at V and 4 bases at J, with 8 bases between. For the CDR3, the DNA is TGTGCCAGCAGTTTGGGGTATGCAGATACGCAGTATTTT. Its protein is CASSLGYADTQYF.

The V call is TRBV20-1, the J call TRBJ1-5, with D tentatively TRBD1 (5 bases). The length of the CDR3 is 14 residues. Germline V lookup: CDR1 DFQATT, CDR2 SNEGSKA (reference sequence). V lost 6 bases to trimming and J lost 2 bases, with 14 bases between them. This CDR3 is CSAIQAVGNQPQHF. The CDR3 nucleotides read TGCAGTGCAATACAGGCGGTAGGCAATCAGCCCCAGCATTTT.

The CDR3 bases are TGCAGTGCTAGAGCGAAGGGGATATACGAGCAGTACTTC. Protein product: CSARAKGIYEQYF. The chain employs TRBV20-1 and TRBJ2-7; a weak D match, TRBD1 (5 bases). The CDR3 has 13 residues. Germline CDR1 reads DFQATT; CDR2 reads SNEGSKA (reference sequence). V was clipped by 1 base and J by 4 bases, with 11 bases between them.

This clonotype showed up many times. The gene calls are TRBV6-2 or TRBV6-3 and TRBJ1-1; 7 nucleotides agree with TRBD1. The V segment lost 7 bases and the J segment 7 bases; nucleotides outside the gene matches: 3. From germline, CDR1 is MNHEY and CDR2 SVGEGT. This CDR3 has 11 amino acids. Written as DNA, the CDR3 is TGTGCCAGCAACCAGGGGGTTGAAGCTTTCTTT. This encodes CASNQGVEAFF.

In this sample, this clonotype turned up a few times. The V call is TRBV5-1, the J call TRBJ1-1; D gene uncertain. Trimming took off 1 base at V and 6 bases at J, with 10 bases between the two ends. The CDR3 is 13 residues long. Germline V gene data show CDR1 as SGHRS and CDR2 as YFSETQ. CDR3 nucleotide sequence: TGCGCCAGCAGCTTGATAACCGGCGCTGAAGCTTTCTTT. This gives the protein CASSLITGAEAFF. Based on the CDR3 plus reference TRBV5-1 and TRBJ1-1, the full variable domain is KAGVTQTPRYLIKTRGQQVTLSCSPISGHRSVSWYQQTPGQGLQFLFEYFSETQRNKGNFPGRFSGRQFSNSRSEMNVSTLELGDSALYLCASSLITGAEAFFGQGTRLTVV.

This clonotype was recorded many times. The chain joins TRBV9 to TRBJ2-6; D is undetermined. The CDR3 is 14 amino acids. CDR1 is SGDLS, CDR2 YYNGEE, per germline. The V gene lost 3 bases and the J gene lost 2 bases, with 6 bases spanning the gap. The CDR3 nucleotides read TGTGCCAGCAGCGGTCCAGCTGGGGCCAACGTCCTGACTTTC. This sequence encodes CASSGPAGANVLTF.

This clonotype has just a few counts. The genes are TRBV20-1 and TRBJ1-5; perhaps TRBD1 as D (6 bases). Germline V gene sequence: CDR1 DFQATT, CDR2 SNEGSKA (reference sequence). V lost 4 bases, J lost 7 bases, and 11 bases lay in between. The CDR3 extends over 12 amino acids. The CDR3 sequence is CSATQGRQPQHF. Written as DNA, the CDR3 is TGCAGTGCTACACAGGGTAGACAGCCCCAGCATTTT.

The CDR3 here is CASRTSGGSGSLQYF. The CDR3 coding sequence is TGTGCCAGCAGGACTAGCGGGGGGTCCGGGTCCCTCCAGTACTTC. The rearrangement links TRBV7-2 to TRBJ2-5; 13 nucleotides agree with TRBD2. The ends lost 6 bases at V and 10 bases at J; junction bases unmatched: 11. The germline CDR1 and CDR2 sequences are SGHTA and FQGNSA. The CDR3 covers 15 residues.

The chain joins TRBV2 to TRBJ2-3, with no clear D. V lost 6 bases and J 5 bases, leaving 3 bases between the germline ends. Per germline, CDR1 SNHLY and CDR2 FYNNEI. This CDR3 has 10 residues. The CDR3 is CASRVDTQYF. CDR3 sequence (DNA): TGTGCCAGCAGGGTAGATACGCAGTATTTT. Combining the CDR3 with reference TRBV2 and TRBJ2-3 gives the whole variable domain EPEVTQTPSHQVTQMGQEVILRCVPISNHLYFYWYRQILGQKVEFLVSFYNNEISEKSEIFDDQFSVERPDGSNFTLKIRSTKLEDSAMYFCASRVDTQYFGPGTRLTVL.

The J gene is TRBJ1-1, the V gene TRBV20-1; D gene uncertain. V was shortened by 5 bases and J by 6 bases, with 13 bases between the two germline ends. The CDR3 loop spans 12 amino acids. The V gene's germline CDR1 is DFQATT and CDR2 SNEGSKA (reference sequence). CDR3 loop: CSAVTGNPEAFF. The DNA of the CDR3 is TGCAGTGCTGTTACGGGCAACCCTGAAGCTTTCTTT.

This clonotype was observed a handful of times. The rearrangement joins TRBV4-3 to TRBJ2-4; 7 bases agree with TRBD2. The CDR3 extends over 17 amino acids. Germline V gene sequence: CDR1 LGHNA, CDR2 YSLEER. V shed 4 bases, J shed 2 bases, and the junction held 11 bases outside the gene matches. In DNA, the CDR3 is TGCGCCAGCAGCCCGAAGGTAGCGGGTTCATCCAAAAACATTCAGTACTTC. Amino acid sequence: CASSPKVAGSSKNIQYF.

This clonotype turned up a few times. The gene calls are TRBV30 and TRBJ2-5; 10 nucleotides line up with TRBD2. The CDR3 extends over 15 amino acids. Germline assignment: CDR1 GTSNPN and CDR2 SVGIG (reference sequence). J lost 6 bases, V lost 3 bases, and 10 bases had no gene match. The CDR3 loop reads CAWSLTSGGAQTQYF. The CDR3 region has the DNA TGTGCCTGGAGCCTTACGAGCGGGGGGGCGCAGACCCAGTACTTC.

The rearrangement links TRBV4-3 to TRBJ2-1, with no clear D. V was pared by 4 bases and J by 2 bases, with 9 bases between. This CDR3 is 14 amino acids long. In germline, CDR1 is LGHNA, CDR2 YSLEER. CDR3 bases: TGCGCCAGCAGCCCCCTCGGAGCCTACAATGAGCAGTTCTTC. This sequence encodes CASSPLGAYNEQFF.

This clonotype has just a few counts. This chain uses TRBV28 with TRBJ2-7; D call uncertain. The CDR3 totals 16 residues. Germline-derived CDR1 and CDR2 are MDHEN and SYDVKM. V lost 1 base, J lost 1 base, and 14 bases lay in between. The CDR3 region is CASSLSLVADSYEQYF. The CDR3 coding sequence is TGTGCCAGCAGTTTATCACTGGTGGCGGATTCCTACGAGCAGTACTTC.

The chain is built from TRBV7-2 and TRBJ2-7; D is possibly TRBD1 or TRBD2 (5 bases each). The CDR3 spans 14 residues. Germline CDR1 SGHTA, CDR2 FQGNSA. Trimming removed 5 bases from V and 3 bases from J, with 14 bases in between. The CDR3 DNA reads as TGTGCCAGCAGCACGACACAGGCGGGCTACGAGCAGTACTTC. Translation: CASSTTQAGYEQYF.

This clonotype turned up a few times. The J gene is TRBJ2-1, the V gene TRBV20-1; no firm D call. Germline V lookup: CDR1 DFQATT, CDR2 SNEGSKA (reference sequence). V was cut by 2 bases and J by 8 bases, with 7 bases left in between. The CDR3 is made up of 11 amino acids. The CDR3 bases are TGCAGTGCTAGATTAACTGATGAGCAGTTCTTC. Translating it yields CSARLTDEQFF.

The chain has TRBV7-9 and TRBJ2-3, with D perhaps TRBD1 (6 bases). CDR1 is SEHNR and CDR2 is FQNEAQ in the germline V gene (reference sequence). The V end lost 8 bases, the J end lost 4 bases, and 19 bases lay between the germline ends. The CDR3 extends over 15 amino acids. The CDR3 sequence is CASPQGDRFADTQYF. CDR3 nucleotide sequence: TGTGCCAGCCCACAGGGAGATAGGTTCGCAGATACGCAGTATTTT.

This chain links TRBV10-3 with TRBJ1-1; D uncertain. V shed 3 bases and J shed 1 base, with 12 bases lying between them. The CDR3 runs to 15 residues. Germline CDR1 reads ENHRY; CDR2 reads SYGVKD. The DNA of the CDR3 is TGTGCCATCAGTGATCTCGGAAAGAGGAACACTGAAGCTTTCTTT. It encodes CAISDLGKRNTEAFF.

Ten or more counts support this clonotype. The V call is TRBV5-1, the J call TRBJ1-5; D gene ambiguous. The CDR3 sequence is 14 residues long. The V end was cut by 0 bases, the J end by 1 base, with 5 bases between. Per germline, CDR1 SGHRS and CDR2 YFSETQ. The CDR3 sequence: CASSLGESNQPQHF. The CDR3 nucleotides are TGCGCCAGCAGCTTGGGGGAGAGCAATCAGCCCCAGCATTTT.